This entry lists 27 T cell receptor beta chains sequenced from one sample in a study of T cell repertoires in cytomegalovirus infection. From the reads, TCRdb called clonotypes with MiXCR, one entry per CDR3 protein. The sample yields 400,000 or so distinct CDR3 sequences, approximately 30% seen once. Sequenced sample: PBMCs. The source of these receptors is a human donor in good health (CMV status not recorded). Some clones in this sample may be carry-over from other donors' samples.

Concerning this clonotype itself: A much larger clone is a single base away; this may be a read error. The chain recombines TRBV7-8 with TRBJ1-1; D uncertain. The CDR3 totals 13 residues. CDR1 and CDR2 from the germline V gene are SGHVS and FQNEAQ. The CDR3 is CGSSREVNTEAFF. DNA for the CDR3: TGTGGCAGCAGCCGAGAGGTGAACACTGAAGCTTTCTTT.

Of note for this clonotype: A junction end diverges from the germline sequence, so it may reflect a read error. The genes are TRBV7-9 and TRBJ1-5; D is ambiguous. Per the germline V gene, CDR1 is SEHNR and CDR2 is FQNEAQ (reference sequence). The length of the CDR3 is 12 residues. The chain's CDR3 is CASSLGGQAQHF. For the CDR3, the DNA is TGTGCCAGCAGCTTAGGAGGTCAGGCCCAGCATTTT.

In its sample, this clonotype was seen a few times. DNA of the CDR3: TGTGCCAGCAGTTTAGCTTGGGGTCTAGCGGGGGGGCCTTTCAGAGAGACCCAGTACTTC. Translated, it gives CASSLAWGLAGGPFRETQYF. The V call is TRBV12-3 or TRBV12-4, the J call TRBJ2-5; 12 bases are shared with TRBD2. V shed 0 bases, J shed 4 bases, and the junction held 15 bases outside the gene matches. The CDR3 is 20 amino acids.

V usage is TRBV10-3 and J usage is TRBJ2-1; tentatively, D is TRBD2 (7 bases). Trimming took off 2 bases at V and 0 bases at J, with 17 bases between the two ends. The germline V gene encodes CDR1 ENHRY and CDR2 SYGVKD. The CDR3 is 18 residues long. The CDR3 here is CAISEPGGLLNSYNEQFF. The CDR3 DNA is TGTGCCATCAGTGAGCCCGGGGGGCTCCTAAACTCCTACAATGAGCAGTTCTTC.

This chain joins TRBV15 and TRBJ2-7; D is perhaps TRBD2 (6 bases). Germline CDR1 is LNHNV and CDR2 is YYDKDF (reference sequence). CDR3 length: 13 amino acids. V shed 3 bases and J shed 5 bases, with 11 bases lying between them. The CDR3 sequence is CATSSEEGDEQYF. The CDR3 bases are TGTGCCACCAGCAGCGAGGAGGGAGACGAGCAGTACTTC. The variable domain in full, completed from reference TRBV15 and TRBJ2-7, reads DAMVIQNPRYQVTQFGKPVTLSCSQTLNHNVMYWYQQKSSQAPKLLFHYYDKDFNNEADTPDNFQSRRPNTSFCFLDIRSPGLGDTAMYLCATSSEEGDEQYFGPGTRLTVT.

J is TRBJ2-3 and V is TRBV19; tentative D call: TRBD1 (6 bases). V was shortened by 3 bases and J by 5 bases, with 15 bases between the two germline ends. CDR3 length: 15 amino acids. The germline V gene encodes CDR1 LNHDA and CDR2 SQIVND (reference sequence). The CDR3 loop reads CASSISGHSRDTQYF. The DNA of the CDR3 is TGTGCCAGTAGTATTTCGGGACACTCCAGAGATACGCAGTATTTT.

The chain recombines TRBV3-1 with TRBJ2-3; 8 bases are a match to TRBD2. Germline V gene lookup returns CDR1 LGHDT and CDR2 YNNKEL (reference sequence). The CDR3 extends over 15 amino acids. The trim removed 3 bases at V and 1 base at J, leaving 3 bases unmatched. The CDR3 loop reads CASSHKLAGTDTQYF. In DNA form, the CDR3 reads TGTGCCAGCAGCCATAAACTAGCGGGCACAGATACGCAGTATTTT.

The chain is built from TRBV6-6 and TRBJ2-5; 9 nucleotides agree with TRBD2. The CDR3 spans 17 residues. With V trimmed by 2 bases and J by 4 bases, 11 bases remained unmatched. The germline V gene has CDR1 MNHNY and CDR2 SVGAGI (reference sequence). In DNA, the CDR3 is TGTGCCAGCAGTTACCGCGGGCTAGCGGGGTCTCGAGAGACCCAGTACTTC. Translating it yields CASSYRGLAGSRETQYF.

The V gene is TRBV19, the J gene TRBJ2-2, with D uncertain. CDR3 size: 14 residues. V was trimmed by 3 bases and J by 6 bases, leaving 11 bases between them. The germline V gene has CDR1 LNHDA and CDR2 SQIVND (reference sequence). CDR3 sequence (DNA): TGTGCCAGTAGTATCCTTCAAGGCGCCGGGGAGCTGTTTTTT. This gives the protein CASSILQGAGELFF.

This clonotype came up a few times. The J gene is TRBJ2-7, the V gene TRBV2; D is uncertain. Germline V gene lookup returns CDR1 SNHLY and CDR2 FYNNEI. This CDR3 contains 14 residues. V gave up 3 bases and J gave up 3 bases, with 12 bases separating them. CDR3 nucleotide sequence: TGTGCCAGCAGTGACCGTCAAGGCCGCTACGAGCAGTACTTC. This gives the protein CASSDRQGRYEQYF. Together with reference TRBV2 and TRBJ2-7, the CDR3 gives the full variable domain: EPEVTQTPSHQVTQMGQEVILRCVPISNHLYFYWYRQILGQKVEFLVSFYNNEISEKSEIFDDQFSVERPDGSNFTLKIRSTKLEDSAMYFCASSDRQGRYEQYFGPGTRLTVT.

CDR3 nucleotide sequence: TGTGCCAGCAGTGAGAAAACAAGCCCCAACTATGGCTACACCTTC. It is translated as CASSEKTSPNYGYTF. The chain joins TRBV6-2 or TRBV6-3 to TRBJ1-2; D not certain. Trimming shortened V by 5 bases and J by 2 bases, and 15 bases separated the two germline ends. Germline CDR1 and CDR2: MNHEY and SVGEGT. CDR3 size: 15 residues.

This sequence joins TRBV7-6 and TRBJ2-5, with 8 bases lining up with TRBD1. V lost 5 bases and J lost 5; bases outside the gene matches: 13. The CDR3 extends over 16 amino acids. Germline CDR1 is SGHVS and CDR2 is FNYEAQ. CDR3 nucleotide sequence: TGTGCCAGCAGCCGCGGACAGGGTGGGGTCTGGGAGACCCAGTACTTC. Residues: CASSRGQGGVWETQYF.

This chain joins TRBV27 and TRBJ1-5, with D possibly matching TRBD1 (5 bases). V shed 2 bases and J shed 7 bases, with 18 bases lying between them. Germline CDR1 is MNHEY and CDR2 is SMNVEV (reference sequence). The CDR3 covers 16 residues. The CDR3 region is CASSLGGYQGGQPQHF. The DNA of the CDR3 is TGTGCCAGCAGTTTAGGAGGATACCAGGGCGGCCAGCCCCAGCATTTT.

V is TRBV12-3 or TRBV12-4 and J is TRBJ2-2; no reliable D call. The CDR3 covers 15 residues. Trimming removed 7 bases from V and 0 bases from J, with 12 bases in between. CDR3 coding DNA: TGTGCCAGCACCCACACAAGCGCGAACACCGGGGAGCTGTTTTTT. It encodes CASTHTSANTGELFF.

The CDR3, as DNA: TGTGCCAGCAGGTTAACCCCCTCGAGTCAGCCCCAGCATTTT. Protein sequence: CASRLTPSSQPQHF. The J gene is TRBJ1-5, the V gene TRBV12-3 or TRBV12-4; unclear D gene. V lost 6 bases and J lost 6, with 15 bases in between. The CDR3 contains 14 residues.

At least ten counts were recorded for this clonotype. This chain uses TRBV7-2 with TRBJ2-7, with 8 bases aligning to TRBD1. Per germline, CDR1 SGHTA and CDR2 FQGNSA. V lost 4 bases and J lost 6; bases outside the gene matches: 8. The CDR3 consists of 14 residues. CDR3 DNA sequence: TGTGCCAGCAGCTCGCCCCGGACAGGGCCCGAGCAGTACTTC. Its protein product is CASSSPRTGPEQYF.

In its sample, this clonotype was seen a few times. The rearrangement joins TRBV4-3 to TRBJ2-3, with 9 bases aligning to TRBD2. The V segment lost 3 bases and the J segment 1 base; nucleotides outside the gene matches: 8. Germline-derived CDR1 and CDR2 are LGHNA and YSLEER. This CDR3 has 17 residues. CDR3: CASSQHSGGRRTDTQYF. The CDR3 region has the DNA TGCGCCAGCAGCCAGCATAGCGGGGGACGTCGCACAGATACGCAGTATTTT.

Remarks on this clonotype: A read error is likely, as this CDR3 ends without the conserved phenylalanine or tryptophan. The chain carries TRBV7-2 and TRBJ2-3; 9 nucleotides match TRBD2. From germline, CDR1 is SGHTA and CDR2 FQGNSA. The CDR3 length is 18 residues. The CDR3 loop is CASSLGPVLAGPTDPQYL. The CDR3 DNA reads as TGTGCCAGCAGCTTAGGACCGGTGCTAGCGGGGCCCACAGATCCGCAGTATTTG.

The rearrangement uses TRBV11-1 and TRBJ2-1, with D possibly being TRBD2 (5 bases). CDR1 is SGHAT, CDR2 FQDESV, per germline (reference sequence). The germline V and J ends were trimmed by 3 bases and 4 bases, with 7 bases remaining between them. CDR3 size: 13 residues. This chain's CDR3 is CASSFREYNEQFF. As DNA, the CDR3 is TGTGCCAGCAGCTTTCGGGAATACAATGAGCAGTTCTTC.

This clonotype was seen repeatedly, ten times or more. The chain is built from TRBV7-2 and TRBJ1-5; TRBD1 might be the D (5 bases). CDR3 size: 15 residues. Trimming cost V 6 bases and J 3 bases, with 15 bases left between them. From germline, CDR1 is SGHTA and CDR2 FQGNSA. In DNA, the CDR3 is TGTGCCAGCAGTCTTGGGAGGGGTCACAATCAGCCCCAGCATTTT. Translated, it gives CASSLGRGHNQPQHF.

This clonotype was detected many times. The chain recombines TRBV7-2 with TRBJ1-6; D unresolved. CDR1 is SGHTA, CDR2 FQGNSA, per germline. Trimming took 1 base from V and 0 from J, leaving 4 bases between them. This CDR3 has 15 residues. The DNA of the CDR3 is TGTGCCAGCAGCTTAGACAGCTCCTATAATTCACCCCTCCACTTT. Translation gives CASSLDSSYNSPLHF. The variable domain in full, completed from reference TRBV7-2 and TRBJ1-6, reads GAGVSQSPSNKVTEKGKDVELRCDPISGHTALYWYRQSLGQGLEFLIYFQGNSAPDKSGLPSDRFSAERTGGSVSTLTIQRTQQEDSAVYLCASSLDSSYNSPLHFGNGTRLTVT.

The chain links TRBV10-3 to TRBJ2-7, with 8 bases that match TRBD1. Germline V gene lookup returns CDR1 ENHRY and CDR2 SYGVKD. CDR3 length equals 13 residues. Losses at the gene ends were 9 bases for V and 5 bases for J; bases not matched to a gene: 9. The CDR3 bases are TGTGCCATTGCAGGACAGGGCAGCGACGAGCAGTACTTC. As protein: CAIAGQGSDEQYF.

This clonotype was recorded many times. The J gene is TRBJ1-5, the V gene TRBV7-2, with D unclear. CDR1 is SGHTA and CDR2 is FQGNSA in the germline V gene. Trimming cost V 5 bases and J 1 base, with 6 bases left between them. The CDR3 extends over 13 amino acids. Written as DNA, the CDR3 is TGTGCCAGCAGCCAGTCGAGCAATCAGCCCCAGCATTTT. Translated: CASSQSSNQPQHF.

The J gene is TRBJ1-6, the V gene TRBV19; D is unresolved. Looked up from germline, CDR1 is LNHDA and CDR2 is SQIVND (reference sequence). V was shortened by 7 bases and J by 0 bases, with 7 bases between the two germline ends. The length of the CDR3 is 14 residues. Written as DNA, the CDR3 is TGTGCCAGTACCCAGAGCTCCTATAATTCACCCCTCCACTTT. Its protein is CASTQSSYNSPLHF.

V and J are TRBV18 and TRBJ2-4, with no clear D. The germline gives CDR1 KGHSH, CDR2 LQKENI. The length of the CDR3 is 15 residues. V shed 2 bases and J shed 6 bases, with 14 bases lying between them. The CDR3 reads CASSPTAPPLNIQYF. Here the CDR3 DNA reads TGTGCCAGCTCACCAACAGCTCCACCCTTAAACATTCAGTACTTC.

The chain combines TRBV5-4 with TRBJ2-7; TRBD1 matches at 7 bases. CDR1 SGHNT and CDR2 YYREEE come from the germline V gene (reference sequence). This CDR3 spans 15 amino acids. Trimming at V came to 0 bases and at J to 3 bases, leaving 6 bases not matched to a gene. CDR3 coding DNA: TGTGCCAGCAGCTTGGAGGCAGGGGGTTTCTACGAGCAGTACTTC. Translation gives CASSLEAGGFYEQYF. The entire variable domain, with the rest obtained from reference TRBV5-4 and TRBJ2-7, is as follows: ETGVTQSPTHLIKTRGQQVTLRCSSQSGHNTVSWYQQALGQGPQFIFQYYREEENGRGNFPPRFSGLQFPNYSSELNVNALELDDSALYLCASSLEAGGFYEQYFGPGTRLTVT.

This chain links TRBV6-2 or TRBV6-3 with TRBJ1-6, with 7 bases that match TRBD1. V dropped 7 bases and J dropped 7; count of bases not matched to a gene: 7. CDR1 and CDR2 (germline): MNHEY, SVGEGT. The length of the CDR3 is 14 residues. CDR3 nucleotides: TGTGCCAGCACCTCGACAGGGACAAATTCACCCCTCCACTTT. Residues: CASTSTGTNSPLHF.